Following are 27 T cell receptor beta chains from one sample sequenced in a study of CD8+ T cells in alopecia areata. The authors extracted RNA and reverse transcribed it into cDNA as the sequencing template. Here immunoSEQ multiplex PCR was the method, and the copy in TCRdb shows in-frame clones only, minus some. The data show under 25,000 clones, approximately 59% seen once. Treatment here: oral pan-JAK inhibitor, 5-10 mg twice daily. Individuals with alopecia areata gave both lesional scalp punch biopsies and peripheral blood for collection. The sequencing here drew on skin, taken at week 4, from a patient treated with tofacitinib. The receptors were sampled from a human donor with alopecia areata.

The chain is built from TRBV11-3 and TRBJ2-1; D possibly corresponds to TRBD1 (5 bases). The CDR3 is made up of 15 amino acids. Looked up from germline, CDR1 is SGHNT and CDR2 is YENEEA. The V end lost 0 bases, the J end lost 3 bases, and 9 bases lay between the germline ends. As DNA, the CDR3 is TGTGCCAGCAGCTTAGAAGGGGCTGGCTACAATGAGCAGTTCTTC. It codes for CASSLEGAGYNEQFF.

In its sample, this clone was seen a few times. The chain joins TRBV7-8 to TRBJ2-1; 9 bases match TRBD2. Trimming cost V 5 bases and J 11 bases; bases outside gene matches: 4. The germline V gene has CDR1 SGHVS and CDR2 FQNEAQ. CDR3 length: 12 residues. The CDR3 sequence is CASSAGGVQQFF. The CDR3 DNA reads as TGTGCCAGCAGCGCGGGGGGGGTGCAGCAGTTCTTC.

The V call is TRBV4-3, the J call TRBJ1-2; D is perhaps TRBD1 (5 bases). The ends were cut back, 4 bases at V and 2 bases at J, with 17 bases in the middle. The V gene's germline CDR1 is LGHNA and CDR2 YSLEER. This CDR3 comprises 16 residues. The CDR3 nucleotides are TGCGCCAGCAGCCGCATCCAGGGAACCCTAAACTATGGCTACACCTTC. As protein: CASSRIQGTLNYGYTF.

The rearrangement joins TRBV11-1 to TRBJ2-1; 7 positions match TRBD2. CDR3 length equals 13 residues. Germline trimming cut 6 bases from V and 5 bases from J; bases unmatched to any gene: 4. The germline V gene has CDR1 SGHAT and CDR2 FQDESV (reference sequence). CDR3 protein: CASRREGNNEQFF. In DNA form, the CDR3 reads TGTGCCAGCAGGAGGGAGGGGAACAATGAGCAGTTCTTC.

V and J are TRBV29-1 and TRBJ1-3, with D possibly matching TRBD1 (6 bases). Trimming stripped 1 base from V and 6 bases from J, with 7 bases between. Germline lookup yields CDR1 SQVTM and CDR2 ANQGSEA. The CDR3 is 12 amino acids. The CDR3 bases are TGCAGCGTTGAAGCGGGGGCAAACACCATATATTTT. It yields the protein CSVEAGANTIYF.

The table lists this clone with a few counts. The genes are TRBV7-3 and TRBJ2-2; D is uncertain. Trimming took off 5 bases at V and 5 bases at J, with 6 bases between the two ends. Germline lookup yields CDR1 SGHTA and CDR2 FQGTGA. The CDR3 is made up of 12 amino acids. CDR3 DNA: TGTGCCAGCAGCCTGGATACCGGGGAGCTGTTTTTT. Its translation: CASSLDTGELFF.

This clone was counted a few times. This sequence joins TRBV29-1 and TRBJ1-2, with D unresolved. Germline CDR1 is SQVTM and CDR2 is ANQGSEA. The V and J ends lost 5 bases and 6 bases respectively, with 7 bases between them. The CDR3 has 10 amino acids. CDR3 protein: CSVKQDGYTF. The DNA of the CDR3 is TGCAGCGTTAAGCAGGATGGCTACACCTTC.

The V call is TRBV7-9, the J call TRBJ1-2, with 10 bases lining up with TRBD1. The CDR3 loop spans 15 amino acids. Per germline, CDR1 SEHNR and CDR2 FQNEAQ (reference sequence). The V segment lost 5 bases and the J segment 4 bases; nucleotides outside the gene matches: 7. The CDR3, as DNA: TGTGCCAGCAGCGCACTTCGGGACAGGGGCTATGGCTACACCTTC. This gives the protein CASSALRDRGYGYTF.

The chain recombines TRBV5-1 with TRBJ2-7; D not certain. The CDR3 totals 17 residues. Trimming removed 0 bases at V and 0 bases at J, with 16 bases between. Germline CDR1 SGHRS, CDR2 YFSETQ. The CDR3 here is CASSLVFEVLNSYEQYF. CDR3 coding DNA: TGCGCCAGCAGCTTGGTATTTGAAGTCCTAAACTCCTACGAGCAGTACTTC.

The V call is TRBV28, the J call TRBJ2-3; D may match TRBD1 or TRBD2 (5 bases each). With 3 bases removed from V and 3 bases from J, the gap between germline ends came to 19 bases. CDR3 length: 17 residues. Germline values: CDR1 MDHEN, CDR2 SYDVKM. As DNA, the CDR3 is TGTGCCAGCAGTTTTGGACAAAAGCGGCGGGCTACAGATACGCAGTATTTT. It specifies CASSFGQKRRATDTQYF.

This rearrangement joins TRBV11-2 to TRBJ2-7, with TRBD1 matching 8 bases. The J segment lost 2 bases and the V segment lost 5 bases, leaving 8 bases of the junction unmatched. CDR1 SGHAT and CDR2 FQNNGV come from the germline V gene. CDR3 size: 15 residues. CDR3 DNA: TGTGCCAGCAGCCGGCGAGGACAGGGAACCTACGAGCAGTACTTC. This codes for CASSRRGQGTYEQYF.

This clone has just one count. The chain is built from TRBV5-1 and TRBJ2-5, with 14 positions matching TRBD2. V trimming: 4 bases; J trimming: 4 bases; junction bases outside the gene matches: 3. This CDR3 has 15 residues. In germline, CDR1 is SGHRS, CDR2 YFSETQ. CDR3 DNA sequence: TGCGCCAGCAGCCCCGGACTAGCGGGGGGAGAGACCCAGTACTTC. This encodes CASSPGLAGGETQYF.

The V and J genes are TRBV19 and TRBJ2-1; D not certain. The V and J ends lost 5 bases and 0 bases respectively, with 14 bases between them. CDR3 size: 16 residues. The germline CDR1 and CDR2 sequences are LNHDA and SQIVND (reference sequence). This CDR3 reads CASSSWSHLSYNEQFF. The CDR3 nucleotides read TGTGCCAGTAGTTCGTGGAGTCACCTCTCCTACAATGAGCAGTTCTTC.

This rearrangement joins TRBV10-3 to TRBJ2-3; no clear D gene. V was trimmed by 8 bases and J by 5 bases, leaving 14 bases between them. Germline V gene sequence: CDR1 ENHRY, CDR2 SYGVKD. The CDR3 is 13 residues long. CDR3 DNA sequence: TGTGCCATCGCAGTGGGCTTACGAGATACGCAGTATTTT. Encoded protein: CAIAVGLRDTQYF.

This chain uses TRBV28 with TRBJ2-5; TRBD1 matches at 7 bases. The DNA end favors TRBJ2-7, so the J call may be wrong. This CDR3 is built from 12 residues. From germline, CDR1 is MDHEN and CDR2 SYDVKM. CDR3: CATRDSFYEQYF. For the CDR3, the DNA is TGTGCCACCAGGGACAGCTTCTACGAGCAGTACTTC.

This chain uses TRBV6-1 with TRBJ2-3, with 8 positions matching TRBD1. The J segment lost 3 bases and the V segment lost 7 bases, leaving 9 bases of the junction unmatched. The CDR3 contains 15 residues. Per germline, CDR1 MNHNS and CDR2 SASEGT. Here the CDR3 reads CASTRRGRGTDTQYF. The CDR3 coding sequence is TGTGCCAGCACCCGCAGGGGGCGCGGGACAGATACGCAGTATTTT.

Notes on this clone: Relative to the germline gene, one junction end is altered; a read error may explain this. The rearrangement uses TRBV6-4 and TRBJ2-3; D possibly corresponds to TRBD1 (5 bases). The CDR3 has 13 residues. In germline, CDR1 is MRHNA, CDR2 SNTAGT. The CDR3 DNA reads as TGTGCCATCAGTGCCCCGACAGAGAATACGCAGTATTTT. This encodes CAISAPTENTQYF.

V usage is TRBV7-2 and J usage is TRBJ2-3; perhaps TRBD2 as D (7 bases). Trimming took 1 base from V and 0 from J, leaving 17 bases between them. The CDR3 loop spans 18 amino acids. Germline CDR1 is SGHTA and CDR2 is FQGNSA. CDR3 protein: CASSLGGRAGASTDTQYF. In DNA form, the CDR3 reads TGTGCCAGCAGCTTAGGCGGCCGGGCGGGGGCTAGCACAGATACGCAGTATTTT.

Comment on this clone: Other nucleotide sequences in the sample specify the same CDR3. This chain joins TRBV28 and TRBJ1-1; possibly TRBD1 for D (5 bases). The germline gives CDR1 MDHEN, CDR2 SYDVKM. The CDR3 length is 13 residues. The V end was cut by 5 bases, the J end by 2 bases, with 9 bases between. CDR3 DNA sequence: TGTGCCAGCAGTCGCAGGGCTAACACTGAAGCTTTCTTT. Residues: CASSRRANTEAFF.

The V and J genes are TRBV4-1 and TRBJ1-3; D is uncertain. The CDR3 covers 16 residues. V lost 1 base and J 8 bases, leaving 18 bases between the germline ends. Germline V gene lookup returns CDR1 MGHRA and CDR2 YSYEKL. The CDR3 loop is CASSQVGPSPLYTIYF. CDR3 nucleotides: TGCGCCAGCAGCCAAGTAGGACCTTCCCCGTTGTACACCATATATTTT.

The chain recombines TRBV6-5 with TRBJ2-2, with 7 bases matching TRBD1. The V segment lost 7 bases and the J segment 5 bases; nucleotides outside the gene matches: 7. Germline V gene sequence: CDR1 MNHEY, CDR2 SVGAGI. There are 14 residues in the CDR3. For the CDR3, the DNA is TGTGCCAGCACCAGGGACAGCTCAACCGGGGAGCTGTTTTTT. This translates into CASTRDSSTGELFF.

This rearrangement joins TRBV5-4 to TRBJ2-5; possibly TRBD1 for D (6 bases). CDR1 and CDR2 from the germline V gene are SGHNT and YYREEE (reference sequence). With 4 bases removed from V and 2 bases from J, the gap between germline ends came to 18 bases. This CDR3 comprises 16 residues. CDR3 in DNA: TGTGCCAGCAGCAGGGGGTGGGGAGTTAGGCAAGAGACCCAGTACTTC. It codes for CASSRGWGVRQETQYF. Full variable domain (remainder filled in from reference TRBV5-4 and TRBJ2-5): ETGVTQSPTHLIKTRGQQVTLRCSSQSGHNTVSWYQQALGQGPQFIFQYYREEENGRGNFPPRFSGLQFPNYSSELNVNALELDDSALYLCASSRGWGVRQETQYFGPGTRLLVL.

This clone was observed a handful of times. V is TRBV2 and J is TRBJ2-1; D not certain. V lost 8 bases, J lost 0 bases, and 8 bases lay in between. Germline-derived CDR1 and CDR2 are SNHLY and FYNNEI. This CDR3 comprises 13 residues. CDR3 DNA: TGTGCCAGCGGCGGAAGCTCCTACAATGAGCAGTTCTTC. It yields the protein CASGGSSYNEQFF.

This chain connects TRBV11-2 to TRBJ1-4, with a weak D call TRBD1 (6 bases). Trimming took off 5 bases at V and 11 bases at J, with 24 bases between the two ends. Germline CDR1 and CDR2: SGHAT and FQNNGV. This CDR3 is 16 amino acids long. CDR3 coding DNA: TGTGCCAGCAGCAGCTACAGGGAGGCGCGGGAAAGGAAACTGTTTTTT. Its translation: CASSSYREARERKLFF.

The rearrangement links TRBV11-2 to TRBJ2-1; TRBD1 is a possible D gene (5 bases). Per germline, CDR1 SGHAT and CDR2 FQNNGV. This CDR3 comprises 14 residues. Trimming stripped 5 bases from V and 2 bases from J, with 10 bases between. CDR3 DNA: TGTGCCAGCAGCACCAGGGTGGCCTACAATGAGCAGTTCTTC. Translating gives CASSTRVAYNEQFF.

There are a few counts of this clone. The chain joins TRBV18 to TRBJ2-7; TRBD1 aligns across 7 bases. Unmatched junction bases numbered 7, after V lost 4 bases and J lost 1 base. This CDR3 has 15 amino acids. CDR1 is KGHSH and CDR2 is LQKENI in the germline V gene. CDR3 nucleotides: TGTGCCAGCTCACTACCGGGACAGAGATCCTACGAGCAGTACTTC. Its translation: CASSLPGQRSYEQYF.

The DNA for the CDR3 is TGCGCCAGCAGCTACCGGGGGAAAGGACAGAGCAACTATAACTATGGCTACACCTTC. It specifies CASSYRGKGQSNYNYGYTF. The chain employs TRBV5-1 and TRBJ1-2; D may be TRBD1 (6 bases). CDR1 and CDR2 (germline): SGHRS, YFSETQ. Trimming removed 3 bases from V and 1 base from J, with 25 bases in between. This CDR3 has 19 residues.